This TCR beta chain derives from a study of beta chain features in type 1 diabetes (dated 2018 in TCRdb). Regarding the research as a whole: No differences in mean age, gender distribution, total cell number or subset yield were found between patients and healthy donors. A total of 90 million to 140 million sorted cells were examined across all samples, and RNA yield correlated strongly with the number of cells per subset. In the study, recently diagnosed type 1 diabetes patients and matched healthy donors were compared on the TCRB repertoires of their sorted circulating CD4+ T cell subsets. Whereas all 30 or so donors provided naive and central memory subsets, regulatory and stem cell-like memory subsets were isolated from just 8 patients and about 8 healthy donors.

Study-level results and caveats: Shorter templates might be favored by PCR, yet because patient and control samples were amplified and corrected together, any such skew would affect both groups equally. Because small numbers of individuals were included in the HLA sub-analyses, any influence of HLA type on TCRB rearrangement was left unresolved. Because cDNA rather than genomic DNA was sequenced, highly expressing activated cells could have been over-represented, although no difference in activation and CD3 levels was found between groups. At VDJ recombination sites, patients with type 1 diabetes made fewer insertions and deleted more nucleotides, a pattern implying thymic rearrangement abnormalities. Type 1 diabetes patients showed a moderate but significant shortening of TCRB CDR3 length in all four CD4+ subsets. Naive, central memory and regulatory TCRB repertoires appeared to be more alike among patients than among healthy donors.

As to this clone: Which antigen it targets is not known. Base qualities were left out, and no much larger clone turns up one base away.

The germline V gene provides CDR1 KGHSH and CDR2 LQKENI. The germline V and J ends show losses of 3 bases and 3 bases respectively, and no gene match explains 4 bases of the junction. From the cysteine up to the phenylalanine, the CDR3 has a length of 15 residues. This entry keeps only the CDR3 DNA: 45 bases, framed from base 1. Each donor gave one peripheral blood draw, approximately 110 mL on average, collected into heparinised tubes. Naive, central memory, regulatory and stem cell-like memory CD4+ T cells were sorted on a BD FACSAria II using a panel including CD45RO, CCR7, CD25, CD127, CD95 and CD27. All sorted populations exceeded 95% purity. Right away, PBMCs were isolated by Lymphoprep density gradient centrifugation and were stained directly, with no culture step. To minimize batch effects, samples were stained and sorted in pairs, one healthy donor with one patient per experiment. The High Capacity cDNA Reverse Transcription Kit was used to reverse transcribe all of the isolated RNA, meaning that expressed TCRB transcripts were what got sequenced. Deep immunoSEQ sequencing was performed on naive, central memory and regulatory T cell samples, with an average of roughly 3.5 million total reads per sample. Sorted cells were lysed in RLT buffer and RNA was extracted with DNase-treated RNeasy Micro or Mini kits, depending on cell number. Each cell subset was processed on its own to prevent cross-contamination, while patient and healthy donor samples were processed together. The immunoSEQ multiplex PCR was used to amplify TCRB sequences from cDNA, generating 87-bp fragments that spanned the CDR3 region. Sequencing of the amplicons was done on the Illumina HiSeq platform. The study's own analysis went as follows. PCR bias was corrected computationally using synthetic template baselines, and reads within Hamming distance 2 were collapsed, with unmergeable singletons discarded. Reads were aligned to IMGT to assign V, D and J genes, CDR3 length, and insertions or deletions at six rearrangement sites. Within each subset, clonotype counts were normalized to the number of sorted cells before true diversity and Gini coefficients were calculated with the tcR R package. The overlap coefficient, calculated on TCRB nucleotide sequences, was used to measure repertoire sharing. TCRdb carries this immuneACCESS record with in-frame sequences only. Its versions omit some clonotypes, under half of them owing to an unresolved V gene in the studies checked, with the rest unexplained. The V and J calls and the clone size are those of that table, but D and trimming were determined from the DNA. The sample records some 150,000 clones, around an eighth of which are singletons. Of the sample, less than 1.5% is held by the ten largest clones.

Specimen: central memory CD4+ T cells from blood. The receptor was isolated from a man aged 18-30 years with type 1 diabetes. The chain is assembled from TRBV18 and TRBJ2-5; the central 10 bases match TRBD2. The CDR3 protein sequence reads: CASSPSLAGEETQYF. At the DNA level, the sequence is TGTGCCAGCTCACCTAGTCTAGCGGGGGAAGAGACCCAGTACTTC.